The clone carrying this T cell receptor (beta chain) was picked up many times. This sample was included in a study of Graves' ophthalmopathy and Graves' hyperthyroidism. The V end was cut by 0 bases, the J end by 6 bases, with 14 bases between. Germline CDR1 is LGHNA and CDR2 is YNFKEQ. This CDR3 has 16 amino acids. Scientists amplified the TCR beta CDR3 regions from RNA transcripts. HTBI primers were employed in first-round RT-PCR, then a second-round multiplex PCR followed. One entry per CDR3 protein results from TCRdb running MiXCR on the multiplex PCR reads. The sample consists of about 620,000 distinct CDR3 sequences, about a fifth of them appearing once.

This clonotype was obtained from a woman aged 18-35 years with stable Graves' hyperthyroidism. Some clones in this sample may be carry-over from other donors' samples. The chain employs TRBV4-2 and TRBJ2-2; the D is unclear. Source material: peripheral blood. The CDR3 DNA sequence: TGTGCCAGCAGCCAAGATTTGGCAGTGGGGTCCGGGGAGCTGTTTTTT. This sequence encodes CASSQDLAVGSGELFF.